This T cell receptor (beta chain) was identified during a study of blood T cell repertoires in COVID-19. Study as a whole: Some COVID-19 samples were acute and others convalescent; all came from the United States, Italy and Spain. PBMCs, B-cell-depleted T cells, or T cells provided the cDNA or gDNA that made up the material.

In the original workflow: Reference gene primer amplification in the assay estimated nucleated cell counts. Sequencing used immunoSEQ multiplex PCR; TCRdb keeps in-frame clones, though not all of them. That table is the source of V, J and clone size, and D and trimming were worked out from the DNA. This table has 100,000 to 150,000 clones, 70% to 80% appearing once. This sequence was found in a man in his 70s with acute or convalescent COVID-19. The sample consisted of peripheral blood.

This chain's CDR3 is CASSLLTDTQYF. CDR3 DNA sequence: TGCGCCAGCAGCTTACTAACAGATACGCAGTATTTT. The V gene is TRBV5-1, the J gene TRBJ2-3, with D unclear. CDR1 SGHRS and CDR2 YFSETQ come from the germline V gene. CDR3 size: 12 residues. Trimming stripped 2 bases from V and 3 bases from J, with 4 bases between.